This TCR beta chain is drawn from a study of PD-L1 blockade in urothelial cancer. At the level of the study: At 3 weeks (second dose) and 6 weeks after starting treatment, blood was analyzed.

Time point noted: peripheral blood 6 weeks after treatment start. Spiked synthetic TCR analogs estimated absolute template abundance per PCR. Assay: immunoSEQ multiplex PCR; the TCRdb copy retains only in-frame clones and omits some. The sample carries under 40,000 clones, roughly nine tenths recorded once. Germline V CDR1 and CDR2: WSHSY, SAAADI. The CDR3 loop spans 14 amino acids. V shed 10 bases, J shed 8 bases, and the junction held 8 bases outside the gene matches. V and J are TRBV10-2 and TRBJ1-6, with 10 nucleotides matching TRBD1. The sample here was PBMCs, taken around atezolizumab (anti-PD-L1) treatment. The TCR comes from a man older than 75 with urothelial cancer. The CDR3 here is CATLGQGRDSPLHF. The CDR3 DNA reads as TGCGCCACCTTGGGACAGGGGAGGGATTCACCCCTCCACTTT.